The T cell receptor (beta chain) described here comes from a study of cytomegalovirus exposure and HLA in healthy donors. Study background: The 100 to 150 validation repertoires and the approximately 630 first-cohort repertoires shared a platform, a later analysis reported.

In regard to this clone: The antigen is undetermined.

CDR1 is LGHNA and CDR2 is YSLEER in the germline V gene. This CDR3 contains 16 residues. Trimming left V 0 bases short and J 1 base short, with 12 bases between. Clones were sequenced by immunoSEQ multiplex PCR, and TCRdb holds only the in-frame ones, with some missing. The sample carries 150,000 to 200,000 clones, roughly 84% recorded once. General study results and limits: Cytomegalovirus-associated TCR beta chains were listed, numbering under 200. In the 120 validation repertoires, 85% to 95% of cluster scores exceeded 0, per a later analysis. Reportedly, cytomegalovirus status was diagnosed with high sensitivity and specificity.

This TCR was recovered from a man aged 30 to 45 in good health and CMV-seropositive. The sequencing input was PBMCs. The J gene is TRBJ2-5, the V gene TRBV4-3; possibly TRBD1 for D (5 bases). CDR3 amino acids: CASSQDFDRLQETQYF. The CDR3 coding sequence is TGCGCCAGCAGCCAAGATTTCGACAGACTCCAAGAGACCCAGTACTTC.